A single sample gave rise to the 26 T cell receptor beta chains below, sequenced in a study of cytomegalovirus exposure and HLA in healthy donors. The assay was immunoSEQ multiplex PCR, and TCRdb's table has in-frame clones only and misses some. The sample has some 170,000 clones; approximately 96% are singletons. What was sequenced was PBMCs. The receptors were gathered from a woman between 18 and 29 years old in good health and CMV-seronegative.

The rearrangement links TRBV7-9 to TRBJ2-7; D is possibly TRBD2 (7 bases). The CDR3 is 15 residues long. The V and J ends lost 3 bases and 6 bases respectively, with 18 bases between them. Per the germline V gene, CDR1 is SEHNR and CDR2 is FQNEAQ (reference sequence). The CDR3 here is CASSLRGEGASEQYF. The CDR3 DNA reads TGTGCCAGCAGCTTGAGGGGGGAGGGTGCCTCCGAGCAGTACTTC.

The gene calls are TRBV4-3 and TRBJ2-7, with 8 bases matching TRBD1. Trimming took 4 bases from V and 2 from J; bases not matched to a gene: 7. Germline CDR1 LGHNA, CDR2 YSLEER. There are 15 residues in the CDR3. CDR3 DNA: TGCGCCAGCAGCCTAGGACAGGGATTACCCTACGAGCAGTACTTC. Amino acids: CASSLGQGLPYEQYF.

The genes are TRBV7-9 and TRBJ2-1; 11 nucleotides agree with TRBD2. The CDR3 extends over 14 amino acids. The ends lost 5 bases at V and 8 bases at J; junction bases unmatched: 5. Germline V CDR1 and CDR2: SEHNR, FQNEAQ (reference sequence). The CDR3 DNA sequence: TGTGCCAGCAGCCGTAGCGGGGGGGCACATGAGCAGTTCTTC. Its protein product is CASSRSGGAHEQFF.

CDR3 DNA sequence: TGTGCCAGCAGTTCCCCAGGCGTGCACGAGCAGTACTTC. Encoded protein: CASSSPGVHEQYF. The chain joins TRBV27 to TRBJ2-7; D not resolved. The CDR3 has 13 amino acids. V gave up 4 bases and J gave up 5 bases, with 12 bases separating them. Germline V gene sequence: CDR1 MNHEY, CDR2 SMNVEV (reference sequence).

The chain links TRBV11-3 to TRBJ2-5; D unclear. V lost 1 base, J lost 3 bases, and 6 bases lay in between. Germline V gene lookup returns CDR1 SGHNT and CDR2 YENEEA. This CDR3 has 13 residues. Written as DNA, the CDR3 is TGTGCCAGCAGCTTAGCGGTTGAAGAGACCCAGTACTTC. Translated: CASSLAVEETQYF.

V is TRBV4-2 and J is TRBJ2-7; 8 bases fit TRBD2. J was trimmed by 2 bases and V by 0 bases; bases with no gene match: 15. Looked up from germline, CDR1 is LGHNA and CDR2 is YNFKEQ. The CDR3 has 19 amino acids. CDR3 sequence: CASSQEDPRMVAGTYEQYF. The CDR3 DNA is TGTGCCAGCAGCCAAGAGGATCCCAGGATGGTAGCGGGGACCTACGAGCAGTACTTC.

This chain uses TRBV14 with TRBJ2-7, with D possibly matching TRBD2 (6 bases). V lost 5 bases and J 4 bases, leaving 18 bases between the germline ends. The CDR3 has 15 residues. Germline V gene lookup returns CDR1 SGHDN and CDR2 FVKESK. DNA for the CDR3: TGTGCCAGCAGCGGGGGGTACGGGTTGAGGTACGAGCAGTACTTC. As protein: CASSGGYGLRYEQYF.

CDR3 nucleotide sequence: TGTGCCAGCAGCCCGACCCAAGGGGCGCAGTATTTT. Translated: CASSPTQGAQYF. J is TRBJ2-3 and V is TRBV14; D perhaps matches TRBD1 (5 bases). The CDR3 runs 12 residues. Per germline, CDR1 SGHDN and CDR2 FVKESK. Trimming shortened V by 4 bases and J by 10 bases, and 12 bases separated the two germline ends.

This clone was seen just once. V and J are TRBV4-3 and TRBJ2-1; 10 bases line up with TRBD2. Trimming cost V 1 base and J 5 bases; bases outside gene matches: 5. The germline V gene encodes CDR1 LGHNA and CDR2 YSLEER. The CDR3 runs to 16 residues. For the CDR3, the DNA is TGCGCCAGCAGCCAAGGAAGAGGACTAGCGGACAATGAGCAGTTCTTC. Amino acids: CASSQGRGLADNEQFF.

The chain links TRBV10-3 to TRBJ2-1; 7 positions match TRBD1. From germline, CDR1 is ENHRY and CDR2 SYGVKD. The CDR3 runs to 14 residues. Trimming at V came to 4 bases and at J to 5 bases, leaving 5 bases not matched to a gene. CDR3 loop: CAISGQQGDNEQFF. In DNA, the CDR3 is TGTGCCATCAGTGGCCAGCAGGGGGACAATGAGCAGTTCTTC.

The rearrangement joins TRBV19 to TRBJ2-3; 7 bases line up with TRBD2. V trimming: 6 bases; J trimming: 2 bases; junction bases outside the gene matches: 8. CDR1 is LNHDA, CDR2 SQIVND, per germline (reference sequence). This CDR3 is built from 15 residues. In DNA form, the CDR3 reads TGTGCCAGTAGGGAAATCGCGGGGGTCACAGATACGCAGTATTTT. Translated: CASREIAGVTDTQYF.

This sequence joins TRBV5-6 and TRBJ1-4; 7 positions agree with TRBD1. V trimming: 2 bases; J trimming: 8 bases; junction bases outside the gene matches: 9. Germline V gene sequence: CDR1 SGHDT, CDR2 YYEEEE. The CDR3 is 15 amino acids. The CDR3 DNA sequence: TGTGCCAGCAGCTTAGGGGGCAAATGGTTCGAAAAACTGTTTTTT. Protein: CASSLGGKWFEKLFF.

The chain links TRBV19 to TRBJ2-7, with 15 positions matching TRBD2. The junction had 4 bases not matched to a gene; V was cut back by 4 bases and J by 6 bases. Germline CDR1 and CDR2: LNHDA and SQIVND (reference sequence). The CDR3 has 15 amino acids. CDR3: CASSTGLAGGREQYF. CDR3 nucleotides: TGTGCCAGTAGTACCGGACTAGCGGGGGGGCGCGAGCAGTACTTC.

The rearrangement uses TRBV18 and TRBJ2-5, with D possibly being TRBD1 (6 bases). V was cut by 4 bases and J by 0 bases, with 9 bases left in between. The CDR3 has 14 residues. Germline CDR1 KGHSH, CDR2 LQKENI. This CDR3 is CASSLGTNQETQYF. The CDR3 bases are TGTGCCAGCTCACTCGGGACAAACCAAGAGACCCAGTACTTC.

The CDR3 DNA follows: TGTGCCAGCAGCCAAGGGCCAGGAACGACCGGGGAGCTGTTTTTT. Amino acid sequence: CASSQGPGTTGELFF. The chain recombines TRBV14 with TRBJ2-2, with D hard to call. Trimming cost V 1 base and J 5 bases, with 11 bases left between them. The CDR3 spans 15 residues. Germline CDR1 is SGHDN and CDR2 is FVKESK.

The chain has TRBV2 and TRBJ2-3, with D perhaps matching TRBD1 (5 bases). Trimming removed 1 base at V and 2 bases at J, with 7 bases between. The CDR3 totals 14 residues. Germline V lookup: CDR1 SNHLY, CDR2 FYNNEI. Written as DNA, the CDR3 is TGTGCCAGCAGTGAAGGGACAACCACAGATACGCAGTATTTT. This translates into CASSEGTTTDTQYF.

The DNA of the CDR3 is TGTGCCAGCAGCCCTAAGGATATGGGCGGCTACACCTTC. Amino acid sequence: CASSPKDMGGYTF. The gene calls are TRBV5-6 and TRBJ1-2; no definite D call. This CDR3 is built from 13 residues. V dropped 4 bases and J dropped 8 bases, with 15 bases sitting between them. The germline V gene encodes CDR1 SGHDT and CDR2 YYEEEE.

The chain recombines TRBV7-2 with TRBJ2-7; 7 positions agree with TRBD1. V lost 4 bases to trimming and J lost 0 bases; unmatched junction nucleotides: 3. CDR1 and CDR2 (germline): SGHTA, FQGNSA. This CDR3 spans 14 amino acids. The CDR3 DNA is TGTGCCAGCAGCTGGACAGGTGACTCCTACGAGCAGTACTTC. It is translated as CASSWTGDSYEQYF.

The CDR3 spells CASSLRAAGPNEKLFF. CDR3 sequence (DNA): TGTGCCAGCAGCTTGAGGGCTGCAGGGCCAAATGAAAAACTGTTTTTT. V is TRBV5-4 and J is TRBJ1-4; D might be TRBD1 (5 bases). CDR1 and CDR2 from the germline V gene are SGHNT and YYREEE (reference sequence). The CDR3 has 16 amino acids. V was pared by 1 base and J by 5 bases, with 15 bases between.

The V call is TRBV9, the J call TRBJ2-7, with D tentatively TRBD1 (6 bases). V was shortened by 3 bases and J by 3 bases, with 13 bases between the two germline ends. This CDR3 comprises 14 residues. Per germline, CDR1 SGDLS and CDR2 YYNGEE. For the CDR3, the DNA is TGTGCCAGCAGCGAGGGGGACCCACTCTACGAGCAGTACTTC. This translates into CASSEGDPLYEQYF.

The chain carries TRBV7-9 and TRBJ2-7; D is undetermined. V was pared by 4 bases and J by 3 bases, with 7 bases between. The CDR3 sequence is 12 residues long. Germline V CDR1 and CDR2: SEHNR, FQNEAQ (reference sequence). The CDR3 sequence is CASSSGNYEQYF. For the CDR3, the DNA is TGTGCCAGCAGCTCAGGCAACTACGAGCAGTACTTC.

The genes are TRBV5-1 and TRBJ2-5; TRBD1 is a possible D gene (7 bases). The V and J ends lost 0 bases and 5 bases respectively, with 11 bases between them. This CDR3 spans 14 amino acids. Germline-derived CDR1 and CDR2 are SGHRS and YFSETQ. The CDR3 reads CASSLEGAGETQYF. CDR3 nucleotides: TGCGCCAGCAGCTTGGAGGGGGCGGGGGAGACCCAGTACTTC.

This chain links TRBV4-3 with TRBJ2-5; TRBD2 matches at 10 bases. The CDR3 is 17 amino acids. Germline values: CDR1 LGHNA, CDR2 YSLEER. The junction had 6 bases not matched to a gene; V was cut back by 0 bases and J by 2 bases. The CDR3 here is CASSQDRASGGQETQYF. The CDR3 coding sequence is TGCGCCAGCAGCCAAGACAGGGCTAGCGGGGGTCAAGAGACCCAGTACTTC.

The gene calls are TRBV2 and TRBJ1-2; D remains ambiguous. In germline, CDR1 is SNHLY, CDR2 FYNNEI. This CDR3 is built from 15 residues. The germline V and J ends were trimmed by 1 base and 5 bases, with 14 bases remaining between them. The CDR3 DNA follows: TGTGCCAGCAGTGAAGTCAACAGTTACTCGTATGGCTACACCTTC. It is translated as CASSEVNSYSYGYTF.

The chain is built from TRBV10-3 and TRBJ2-7, with D unresolved. Germline V gene data show CDR1 as ENHRY and CDR2 as SYGVKD. The ends were cut back, 3 bases at V and 0 bases at J, with 3 bases in the middle. The CDR3 sequence is 12 residues long. The CDR3 region has the DNA TGTGCCATCAGTGACAGCTCCTACGAGCAGTACTTC. Its protein product is CAISDSSYEQYF.

The chain uses TRBV5-3 and TRBJ1-1; D remains ambiguous. TRBV5-3 is labeled an ORF, and its function is uncertain. The CDR3 is 10 residues long. V lost 0 bases, J lost 10 bases, and 4 bases lay in between. Written as DNA, the CDR3 is TGTGCCAGAAGCTTGGGAGTAGCTTTCTTT. This sequence encodes CARSLGVAFF.